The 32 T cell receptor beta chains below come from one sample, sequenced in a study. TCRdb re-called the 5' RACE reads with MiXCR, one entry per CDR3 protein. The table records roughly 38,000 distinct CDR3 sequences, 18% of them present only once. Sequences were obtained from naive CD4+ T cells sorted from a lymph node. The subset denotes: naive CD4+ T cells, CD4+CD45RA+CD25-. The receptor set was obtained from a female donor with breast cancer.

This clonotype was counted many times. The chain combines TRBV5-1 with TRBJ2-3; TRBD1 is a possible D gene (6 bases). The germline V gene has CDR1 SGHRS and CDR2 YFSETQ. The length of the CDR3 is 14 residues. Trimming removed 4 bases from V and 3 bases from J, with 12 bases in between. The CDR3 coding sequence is TGCGCCAGCAGCCTGGGGGCAGTTACAGATACGCAGTATTTT. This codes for CASSLGAVTDTQYF.

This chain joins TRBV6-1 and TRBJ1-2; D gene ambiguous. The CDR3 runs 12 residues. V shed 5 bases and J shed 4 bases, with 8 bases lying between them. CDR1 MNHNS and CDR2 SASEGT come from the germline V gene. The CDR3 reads CASSRGIYGYTF. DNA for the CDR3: TGTGCCAGCAGTCGAGGGATCTATGGCTACACCTTC.

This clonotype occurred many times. Written as DNA, the CDR3 is TGCAGTGCTATCCCCGGGACAGGGAACACTGAAGCTTTCTTT. Protein sequence: CSAIPGTGNTEAFF. This chain uses TRBV20-1 with TRBJ1-1; TRBD1 matches 8 bases. CDR3 size: 14 residues. V trimming: 4 bases; J trimming: 1 base; junction bases outside the gene matches: 5. Germline V lookup: CDR1 DFQATT, CDR2 SNEGSKA (reference sequence).

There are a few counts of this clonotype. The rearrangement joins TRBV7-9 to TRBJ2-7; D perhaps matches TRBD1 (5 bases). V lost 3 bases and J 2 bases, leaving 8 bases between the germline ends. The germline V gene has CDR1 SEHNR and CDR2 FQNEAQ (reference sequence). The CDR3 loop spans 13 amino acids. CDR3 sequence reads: CASSLGRAYEQYF. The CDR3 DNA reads TGTGCCAGCAGCTTGGGCAGGGCCTACGAGCAGTACTTC.

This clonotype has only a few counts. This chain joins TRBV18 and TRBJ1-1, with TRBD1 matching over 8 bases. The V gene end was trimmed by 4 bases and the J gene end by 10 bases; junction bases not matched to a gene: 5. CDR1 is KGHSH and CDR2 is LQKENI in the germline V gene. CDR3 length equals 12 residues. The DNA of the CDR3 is TGTGCCAGCTCACTCCAACAGGGGGTAGCTTTCTTT. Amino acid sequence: CASSLQQGVAFF.

CDR3 protein: CASRSEPGNTGELFF. The CDR3 nucleotides read TGTGCCAGCCGGTCGGAGCCAGGGAACACCGGGGAGCTGTTTTTT. This chain connects TRBV12-3 or TRBV12-4 to TRBJ2-2; D is unresolved. V was trimmed by 8 bases and J by 1 base, leaving 14 bases between them. This CDR3 region has 15 residues.

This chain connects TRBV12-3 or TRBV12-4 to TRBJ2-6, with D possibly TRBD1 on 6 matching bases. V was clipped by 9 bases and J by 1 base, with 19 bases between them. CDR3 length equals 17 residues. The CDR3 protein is CASGTSLGGSGANVLTF. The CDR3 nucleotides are TGTGCCAGTGGGACCAGTTTAGGGGGATCTGGGGCCAACGTCCTGACTTTC.

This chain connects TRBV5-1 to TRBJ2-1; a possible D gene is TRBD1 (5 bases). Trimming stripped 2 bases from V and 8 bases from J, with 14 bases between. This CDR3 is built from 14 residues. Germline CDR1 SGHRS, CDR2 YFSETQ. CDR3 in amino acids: CASSFGAGLDEQFF. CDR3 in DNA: TGCGCCAGCAGCTTTGGGGCAGGGTTGGATGAGCAGTTCTTC.

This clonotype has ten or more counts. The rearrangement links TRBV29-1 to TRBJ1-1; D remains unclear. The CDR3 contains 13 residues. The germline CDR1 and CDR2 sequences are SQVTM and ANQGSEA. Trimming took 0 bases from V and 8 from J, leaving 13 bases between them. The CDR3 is CSVEDRKGPEAFF. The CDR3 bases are TGCAGCGTTGAAGATAGGAAGGGTCCCGAAGCTTTCTTT.

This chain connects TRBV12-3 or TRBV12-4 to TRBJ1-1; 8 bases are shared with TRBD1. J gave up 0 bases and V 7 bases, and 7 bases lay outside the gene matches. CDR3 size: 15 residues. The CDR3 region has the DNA TGTGCCAGCACCACTATGACAGGGGTGAACACTGAAGCTTTCTTT. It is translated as CASTTMTGVNTEAFF.

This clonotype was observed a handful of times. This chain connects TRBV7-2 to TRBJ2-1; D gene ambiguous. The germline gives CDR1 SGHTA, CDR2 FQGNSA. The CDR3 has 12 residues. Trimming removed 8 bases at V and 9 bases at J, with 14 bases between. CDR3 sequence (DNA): TGTGCCAGCGGGGTACAGCCTGGTGAGCAGTTCTTC. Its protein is CASGVQPGEQFF.

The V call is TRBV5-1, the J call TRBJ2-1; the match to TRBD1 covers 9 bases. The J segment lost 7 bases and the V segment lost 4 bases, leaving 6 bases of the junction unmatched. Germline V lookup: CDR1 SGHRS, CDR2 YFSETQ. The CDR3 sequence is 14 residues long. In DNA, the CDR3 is TGCGCCAGCAGCATGAGGACAGGGGATAATGAGCAGTTCTTC. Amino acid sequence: CASSMRTGDNEQFF.

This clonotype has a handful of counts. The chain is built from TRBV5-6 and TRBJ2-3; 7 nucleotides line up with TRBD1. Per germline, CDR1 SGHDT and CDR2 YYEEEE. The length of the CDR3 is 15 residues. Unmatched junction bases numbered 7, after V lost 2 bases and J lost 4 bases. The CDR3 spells CASSFYRGRSDTQYF. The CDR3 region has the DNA TGTGCCAGCAGCTTTTACAGGGGAAGGTCAGATACGCAGTATTTT.

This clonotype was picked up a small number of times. The CDR3 protein is CASSEGGLADLYNEQFF. Written as DNA, the CDR3 is TGTGCCAGCAGCGAGGGGGGACTAGCGGACCTTTACAATGAGCAGTTCTTC. The rearrangement uses TRBV9 and TRBJ2-1, with 11 nucleotides matching TRBD2. Germline trimming cut 3 bases from V and 4 bases from J; bases unmatched to any gene: 9. Germline CDR1 and CDR2: SGDLS and YYNGEE. CDR3 size: 17 residues.

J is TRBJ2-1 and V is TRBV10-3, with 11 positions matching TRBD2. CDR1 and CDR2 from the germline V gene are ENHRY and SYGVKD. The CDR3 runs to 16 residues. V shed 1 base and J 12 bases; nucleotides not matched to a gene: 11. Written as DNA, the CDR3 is TGTGCCATCAGTGAGTTTACTAGCGGGAGCTCGGTAGGGCAGTTCTTC. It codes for CAISEFTSGSSVGQFF.

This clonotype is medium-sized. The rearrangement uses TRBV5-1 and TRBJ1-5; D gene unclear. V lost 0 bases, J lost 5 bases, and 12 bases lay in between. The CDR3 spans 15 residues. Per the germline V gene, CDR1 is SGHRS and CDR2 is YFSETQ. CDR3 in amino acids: CASSLDGGSYQPQHF. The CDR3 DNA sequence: TGCGCCAGCAGCTTGGATGGAGGGTCTTATCAGCCCCAGCATTTT.

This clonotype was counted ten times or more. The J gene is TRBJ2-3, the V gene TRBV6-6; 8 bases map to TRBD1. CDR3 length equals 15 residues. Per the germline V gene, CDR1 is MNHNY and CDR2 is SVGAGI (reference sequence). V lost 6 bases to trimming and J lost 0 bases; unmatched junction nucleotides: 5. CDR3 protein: CASSQDRESTDTQYF. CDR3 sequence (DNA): TGTGCCAGCAGCCAGGACAGGGAAAGCACAGATACGCAGTATTTT.

This CDR3 is CASSPHPAPGKYNEQFF. The CDR3 DNA sequence: TGTGCCAGCAGCCCCCATCCGGCCCCAGGGAAATACAATGAGCAGTTCTTC. The chain employs TRBV7-3 and TRBJ2-1, with D perhaps TRBD1 (5 bases). The CDR3 has 17 residues. Trimming took 5 bases from V and 4 from J, leaving 21 bases between them. Germline-derived CDR1 and CDR2 are SGHTA and FQGTGA.

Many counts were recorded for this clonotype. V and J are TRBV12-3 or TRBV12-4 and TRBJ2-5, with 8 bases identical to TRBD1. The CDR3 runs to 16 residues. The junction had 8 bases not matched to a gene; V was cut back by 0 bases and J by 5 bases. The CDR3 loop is CASSLAAGGATETQYF. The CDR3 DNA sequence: TGTGCCAGCAGTTTAGCGGCAGGGGGCGCGACCGAGACCCAGTACTTC.

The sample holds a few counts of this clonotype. The CDR3 is CASSYRQGEYGYTF. In DNA form, the CDR3 reads TGTGCCAGCAGTTATAGGCAGGGGGAATATGGCTACACCTTC. The genes are TRBV6-6 and TRBJ1-2; 7 bases are shared with TRBD1. The CDR3 is 14 residues long. Per germline, CDR1 MNHNY and CDR2 SVGAGI (reference sequence). V dropped 3 bases and J dropped 5; count of bases not matched to a gene: 6.

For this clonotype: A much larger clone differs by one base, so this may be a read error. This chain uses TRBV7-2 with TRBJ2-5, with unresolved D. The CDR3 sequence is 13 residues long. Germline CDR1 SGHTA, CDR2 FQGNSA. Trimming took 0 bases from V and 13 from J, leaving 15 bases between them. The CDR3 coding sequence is TGTGCCAGCAGCTTAGCGCCCGGCTCCGACCTGTACTTC. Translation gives CASSLAPGSDLYF.

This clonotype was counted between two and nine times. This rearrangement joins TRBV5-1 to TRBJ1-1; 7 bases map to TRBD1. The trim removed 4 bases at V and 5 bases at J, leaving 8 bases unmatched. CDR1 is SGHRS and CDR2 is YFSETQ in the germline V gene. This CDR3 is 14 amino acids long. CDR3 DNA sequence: TGCGCCAGCAGCCCGGGACAGAGAAATACTGAAGCTTTCTTT. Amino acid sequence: CASSPGQRNTEAFF. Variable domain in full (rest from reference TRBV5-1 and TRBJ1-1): KAGVTQTPRYLIKTRGQQVTLSCSPISGHRSVSWYQQTPGQGLQFLFEYFSETQRNKGNFPGRFSGRQFSNSRSEMNVSTLELGDSALYLCASSPGQRNTEAFFGQGTRLTVV.

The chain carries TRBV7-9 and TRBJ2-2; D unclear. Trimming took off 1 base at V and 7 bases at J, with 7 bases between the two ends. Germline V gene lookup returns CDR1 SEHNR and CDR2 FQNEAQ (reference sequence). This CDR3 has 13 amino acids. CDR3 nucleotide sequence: TGTGCCAGCAGCTTAGAAGGGTTCGGGGAGCTGTTTTTT. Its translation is CASSLEGFGELFF.

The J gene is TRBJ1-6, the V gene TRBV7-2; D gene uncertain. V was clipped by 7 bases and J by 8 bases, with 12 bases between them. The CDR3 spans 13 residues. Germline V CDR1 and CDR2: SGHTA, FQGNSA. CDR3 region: CASTFMVHSPLHF. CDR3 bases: TGTGCCAGCACCTTTATGGTTCATTCACCCCTCCACTTT.

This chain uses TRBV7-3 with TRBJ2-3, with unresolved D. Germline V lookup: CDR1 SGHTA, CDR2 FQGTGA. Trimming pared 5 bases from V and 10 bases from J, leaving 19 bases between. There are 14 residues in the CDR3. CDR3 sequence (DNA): TGTGCCAGCAGCAAAACGAGTGATGAGGATGCGCAGTATTTT. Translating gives CASSKTSDEDAQYF.

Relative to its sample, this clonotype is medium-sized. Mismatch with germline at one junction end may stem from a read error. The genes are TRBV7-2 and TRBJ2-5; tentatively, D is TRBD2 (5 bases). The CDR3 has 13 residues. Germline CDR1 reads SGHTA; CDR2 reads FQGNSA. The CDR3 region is CASSPRVGETQYF. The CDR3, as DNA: TGCGCCAGCAGCCCGAGGGTGGGAGAGACCCAGTACTTC.

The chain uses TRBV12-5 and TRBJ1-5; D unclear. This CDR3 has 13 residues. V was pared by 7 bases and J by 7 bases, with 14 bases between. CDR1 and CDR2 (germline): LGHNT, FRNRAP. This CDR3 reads CASASRTGQPQHF. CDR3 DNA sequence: TGTGCTAGTGCCTCCAGAACCGGGCAGCCCCAGCATTTT.

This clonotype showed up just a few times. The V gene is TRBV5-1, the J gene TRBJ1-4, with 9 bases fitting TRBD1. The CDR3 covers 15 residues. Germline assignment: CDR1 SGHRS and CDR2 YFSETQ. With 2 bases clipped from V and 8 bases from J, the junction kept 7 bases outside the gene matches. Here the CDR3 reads CASSFRTGGGEKLFF. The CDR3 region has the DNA TGCGCCAGCAGCTTTCGAACAGGGGGCGGCGAAAAACTGTTTTTT.

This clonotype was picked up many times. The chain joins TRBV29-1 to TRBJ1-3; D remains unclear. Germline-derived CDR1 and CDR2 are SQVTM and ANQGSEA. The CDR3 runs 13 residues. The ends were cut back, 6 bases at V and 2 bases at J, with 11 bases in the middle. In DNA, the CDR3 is TGCAGCGTACAGACCAACGCTGGAAACACCATATATTTT. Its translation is CSVQTNAGNTIYF.

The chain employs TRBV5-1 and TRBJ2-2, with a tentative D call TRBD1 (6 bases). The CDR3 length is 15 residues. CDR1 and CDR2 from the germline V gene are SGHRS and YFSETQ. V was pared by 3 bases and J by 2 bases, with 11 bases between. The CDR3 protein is CASSWQDSNTGELFF. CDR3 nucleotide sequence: TGCGCCAGCAGCTGGCAGGACAGCAACACCGGGGAGCTGTTTTTT. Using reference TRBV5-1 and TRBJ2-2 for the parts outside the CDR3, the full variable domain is KAGVTQTPRYLIKTRGQQVTLSCSPISGHRSVSWYQQTPGQGLQFLFEYFSETQRNKGNFPGRFSGRQFSNSRSEMNVSTLELGDSALYLCASSWQDSNTGELFFGEGSRLTVL.

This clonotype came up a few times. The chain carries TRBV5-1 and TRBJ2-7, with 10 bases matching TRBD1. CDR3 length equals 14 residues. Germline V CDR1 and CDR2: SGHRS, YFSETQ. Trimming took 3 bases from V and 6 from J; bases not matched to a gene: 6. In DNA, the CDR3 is TGCGCCAGCAGCTCCGGGACAGGGGATTCCGAGCAGTACTTC. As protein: CASSSGTGDSEQYF.

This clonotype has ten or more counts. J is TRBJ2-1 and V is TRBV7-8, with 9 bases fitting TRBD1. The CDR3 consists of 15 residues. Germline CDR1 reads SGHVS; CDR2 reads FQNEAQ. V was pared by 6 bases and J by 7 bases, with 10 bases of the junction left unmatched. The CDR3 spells CASSMDRGGRNEQFF. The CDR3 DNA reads TGTGCCAGCAGTATGGACAGGGGAGGGAGGAATGAGCAGTTCTTC.